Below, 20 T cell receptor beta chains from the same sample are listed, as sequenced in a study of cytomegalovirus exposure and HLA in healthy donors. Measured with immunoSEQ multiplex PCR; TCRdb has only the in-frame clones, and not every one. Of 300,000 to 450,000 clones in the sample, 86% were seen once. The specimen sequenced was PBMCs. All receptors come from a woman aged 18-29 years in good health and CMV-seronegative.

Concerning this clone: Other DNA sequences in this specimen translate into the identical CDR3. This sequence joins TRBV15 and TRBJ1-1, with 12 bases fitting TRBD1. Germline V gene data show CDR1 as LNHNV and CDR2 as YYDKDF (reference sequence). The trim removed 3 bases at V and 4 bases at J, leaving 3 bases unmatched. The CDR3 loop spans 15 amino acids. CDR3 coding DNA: TGTGCCACCAGCAGTGGGACAGGGGGCCTCACTGAAGCTTTCTTT. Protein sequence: CATSSGTGGLTEAFF.

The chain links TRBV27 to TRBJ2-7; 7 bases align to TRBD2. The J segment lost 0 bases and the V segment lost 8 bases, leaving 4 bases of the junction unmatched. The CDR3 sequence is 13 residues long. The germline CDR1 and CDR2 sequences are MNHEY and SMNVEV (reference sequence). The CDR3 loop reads CASWRGSSYEQYF. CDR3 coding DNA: TGTGCCAGCTGGCGGGGGAGCTCCTACGAGCAGTACTTC.

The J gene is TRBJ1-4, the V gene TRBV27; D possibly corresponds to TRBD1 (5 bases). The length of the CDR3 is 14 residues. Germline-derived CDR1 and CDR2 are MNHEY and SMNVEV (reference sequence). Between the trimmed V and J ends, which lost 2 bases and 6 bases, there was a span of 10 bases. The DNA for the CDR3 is TGTGCCAGCAGTTTAGTATCCAGGGATGAAAAACTGTTTTTT. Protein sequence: CASSLVSRDEKLFF.

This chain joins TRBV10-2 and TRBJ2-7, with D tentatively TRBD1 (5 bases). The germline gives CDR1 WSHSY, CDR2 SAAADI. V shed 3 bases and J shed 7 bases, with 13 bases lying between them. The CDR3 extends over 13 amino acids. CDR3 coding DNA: TGCGCCAGCAGTGAAGGGGTCGTATTGGAGCAGTACTTC. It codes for CASSEGVVLEQYF.

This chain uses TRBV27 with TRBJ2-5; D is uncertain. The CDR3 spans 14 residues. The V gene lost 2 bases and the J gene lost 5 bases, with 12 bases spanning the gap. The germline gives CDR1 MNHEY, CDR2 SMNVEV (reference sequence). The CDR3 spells CASSLRLVGETQYF. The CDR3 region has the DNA TGTGCCAGCAGTTTACGGCTAGTCGGGGAGACCCAGTACTTC.

The chain's CDR3 is CACDRGQNTEAFF. CDR3 sequence (DNA): TGTGCCTGTGACAGGGGGCAAAACACTGAAGCTTTCTTT. This chain links TRBV10-3 with TRBJ1-1; 10 bases are shared with TRBD1. Trimming took 11 bases from V and 2 from J; bases not matched to a gene: 5. From germline, CDR1 is ENHRY and CDR2 SYGVKD. CDR3 size: 13 residues.

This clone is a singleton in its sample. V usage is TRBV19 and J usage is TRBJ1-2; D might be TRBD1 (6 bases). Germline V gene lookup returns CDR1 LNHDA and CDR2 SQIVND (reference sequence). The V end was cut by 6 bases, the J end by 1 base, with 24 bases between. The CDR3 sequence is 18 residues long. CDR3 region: CASRTTRDIDWGNYGYTF. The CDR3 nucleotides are TGTGCCAGTAGAACAACCCGGGACATTGATTGGGGTAACTATGGCTACACCTTC. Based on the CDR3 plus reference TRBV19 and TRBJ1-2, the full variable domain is DGGITQSPKYLFRKEGQNVTLSCEQNLNHDAMYWYRQDPGQGLRLIYYSQIVNDFQKGDIAEGYSVSREKKESFPLTVTSAQKNPTAFYLCASRTTRDIDWGNYGYTFGSGTRLTVV.

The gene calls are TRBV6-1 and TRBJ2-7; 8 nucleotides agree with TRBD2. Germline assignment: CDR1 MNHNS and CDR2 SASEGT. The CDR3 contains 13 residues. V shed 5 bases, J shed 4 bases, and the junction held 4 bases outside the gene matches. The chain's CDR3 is CASSPGGNYEQYF. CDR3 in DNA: TGTGCCAGCAGTCCGGGAGGGAATTACGAGCAGTACTTC.

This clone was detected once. CDR3 region: CASSLAGGPNTGELFF. The CDR3 nucleotides are TGTGCCAGCAGTTTAGCGGGAGGGCCGAACACCGGGGAGCTGTTTTTT. The chain links TRBV27 to TRBJ2-2, with 9 bases matching TRBD2. The CDR3 covers 16 residues. Germline trimming cut 2 bases from V and 0 bases from J; bases unmatched to any gene: 1. CDR1 MNHEY and CDR2 SMNVEV come from the germline V gene (reference sequence).

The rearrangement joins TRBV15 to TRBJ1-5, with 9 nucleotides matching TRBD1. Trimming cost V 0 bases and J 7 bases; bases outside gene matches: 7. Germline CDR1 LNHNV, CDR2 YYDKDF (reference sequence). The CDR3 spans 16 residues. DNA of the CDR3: TGTGCCACCAGCAGAGACCGCGGACAGGGGCCACAGCCCCAGCATTTT. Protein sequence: CATSRDRGQGPQPQHF.

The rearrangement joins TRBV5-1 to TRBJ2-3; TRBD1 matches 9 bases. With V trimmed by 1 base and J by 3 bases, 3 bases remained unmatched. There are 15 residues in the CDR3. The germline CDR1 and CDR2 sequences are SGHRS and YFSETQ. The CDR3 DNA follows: TGCGCCAGCAGCTTGAACAGGGGGCTTACAGATACGCAGTATTTT. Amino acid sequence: CASSLNRGLTDTQYF.

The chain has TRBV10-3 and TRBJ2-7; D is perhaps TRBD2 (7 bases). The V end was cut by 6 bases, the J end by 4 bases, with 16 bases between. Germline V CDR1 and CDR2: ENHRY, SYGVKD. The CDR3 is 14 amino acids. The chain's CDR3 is CAISDRGGAYEQYF. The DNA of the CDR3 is TGTGCCATCAGCGACAGAGGGGGGGCTTACGAGCAGTACTTC.

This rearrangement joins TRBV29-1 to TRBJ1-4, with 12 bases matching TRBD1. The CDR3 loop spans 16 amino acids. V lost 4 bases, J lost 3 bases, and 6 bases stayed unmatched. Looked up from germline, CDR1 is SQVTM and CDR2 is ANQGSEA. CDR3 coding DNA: TGCAGCGTTGTAGGGACAGGGGGCGATCCTAATGAAAAACTGTTTTTT. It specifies CSVVGTGGDPNEKLFF.

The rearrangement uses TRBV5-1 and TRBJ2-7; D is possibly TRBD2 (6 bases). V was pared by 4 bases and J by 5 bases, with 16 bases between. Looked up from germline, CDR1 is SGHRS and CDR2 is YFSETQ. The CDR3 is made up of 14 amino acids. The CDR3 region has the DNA TGCGCCAGCAGCCGGGAGATTAGCCCTGACGAGCAGTACTTC. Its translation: CASSREISPDEQYF.

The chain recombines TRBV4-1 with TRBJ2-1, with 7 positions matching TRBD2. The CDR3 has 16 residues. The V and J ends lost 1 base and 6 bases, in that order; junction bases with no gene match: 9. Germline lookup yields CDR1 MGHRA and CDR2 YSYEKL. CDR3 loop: CASSQVFGGSTNEQFF. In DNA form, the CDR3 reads TGCGCCAGCAGCCAAGTATTCGGCGGGAGTACCAATGAGCAGTTCTTC.

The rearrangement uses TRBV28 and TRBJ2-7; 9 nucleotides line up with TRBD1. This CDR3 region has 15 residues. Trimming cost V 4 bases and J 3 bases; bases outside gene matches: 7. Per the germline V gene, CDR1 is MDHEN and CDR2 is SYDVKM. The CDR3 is CASSYGGTGLYEQYF. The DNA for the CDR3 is TGTGCCAGCAGTTACGGAGGGACAGGGCTCTACGAGCAGTACTTC.

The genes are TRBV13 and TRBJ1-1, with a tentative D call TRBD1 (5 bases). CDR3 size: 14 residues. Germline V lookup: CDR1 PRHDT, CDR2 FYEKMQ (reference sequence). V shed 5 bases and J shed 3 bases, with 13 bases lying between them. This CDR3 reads CASSRTDSDTEAFF. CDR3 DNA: TGTGCCAGCAGCCGGACCGACAGCGACACTGAAGCTTTCTTT.

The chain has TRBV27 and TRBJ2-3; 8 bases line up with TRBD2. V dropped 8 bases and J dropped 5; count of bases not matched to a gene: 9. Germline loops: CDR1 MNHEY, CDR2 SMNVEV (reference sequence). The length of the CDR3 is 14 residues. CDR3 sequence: CASYRAGVVDTQYF. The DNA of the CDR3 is TGTGCCAGCTATAGAGCGGGAGTGGTAGATACGCAGTATTTT.

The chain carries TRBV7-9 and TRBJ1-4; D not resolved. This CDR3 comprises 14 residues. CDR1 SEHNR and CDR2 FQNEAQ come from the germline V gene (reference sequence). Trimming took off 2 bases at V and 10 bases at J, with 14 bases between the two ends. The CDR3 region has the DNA TGTGCCAGCAGCTTATCTTCCGGGGAGGGAAAACTGTTTTTT. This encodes CASSLSSGEGKLFF. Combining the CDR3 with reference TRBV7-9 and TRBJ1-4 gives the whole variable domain DTGVSQNPRHKITKRGQNVTFRCDPISEHNRLYWYRQTLGQGPEFLTYFQNEAQLEKSRLLSDRFSAERPKGSFSTLEIQRTEQGDSAMYLCASSLSSGEGKLFFGSGTQLSVL.

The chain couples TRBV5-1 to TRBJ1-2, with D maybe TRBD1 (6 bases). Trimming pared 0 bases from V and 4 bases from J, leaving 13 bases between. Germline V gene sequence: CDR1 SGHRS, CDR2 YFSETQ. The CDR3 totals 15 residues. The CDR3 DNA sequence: TGCGCCAGCAGCTTGGAGAGTCTGGGGGCCTATGGCTACACCTTC. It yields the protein CASSLESLGAYGYTF.